Listed below are T cell receptor beta chains from one sample, sequenced in a study of response to subunit inactivated influenza vaccine. TCRdb processed the RT-PCR reads anew with MiXCR; each CDR3 protein has one entry. The data hold 800,000 to 1,000,000 distinct CDR3 sequences, with 21% observed a single time. This material consisted of PBMCs from blood, taken less than 6 days after vaccination. These receptors were collected from a man between 50 and 59 years old who received an inactivated influenza vaccine. Each CDR3 is given with its conserved first and last residue. The D gene is left open where the match is weak. Clone sizes are given selectively: once, few, many, or a class where the clone is expanded.

size	D	length	V	J	DNA	CDR3
few	.	15	TRBV6-5	TRBJ2-7	TGTGCCAGCAGTTACTCCCGCAGGCCTGGCTACGAGCAGTACTTC	CASSYSRRPGYEQYF
many	.	17	TRBV4-1	TRBJ2-1	TGCGCCAGCAGCCAAGATAGAGGGACATTGGCCTACAATGAGCAGTTCTTC	CASSQDRGTLAYNEQFF
.	.	13	TRBV5-1	TRBJ2-3	TGCGCCAGCAGCTCGGACACCACAGATACGCAGTATTTT	CASSSDTTDTQYF
few	TRBD2	15	TRBV10-3	TRBJ2-7	TGTGCCATCAGTCCGGAATTTACCGGGAGGGGGGAGCAGTACTTC	CAISPEFTGRGEQYF
few	.	15	TRBV28	TRBJ2-1	TGTGCCAGCAGTTTAGGGGCGCAGTCCTACAATGAGCAGTTCTTC	CASSLGAQSYNEQFF
few	TRBD2	18	TRBV11-2	TRBJ2-1	TGTGCCAGCAGCTTAGTCTCCCCACTAGCGGGACGGTACAATGAGCAGTTCTTC	CASSLVSPLAGRYNEQFF
many	.	13	TRBV5-1	TRBJ2-7	TGCGCCAGCAGCTTCACCGACAATTACGAGCAGTACTTC	CASSFTDNYEQYF
.	.	13	TRBV2	TRBJ2-7	TGTGCCAGCAGTGAGGCCAATTCCAACGAGCAGTACTTC	CASSEANSNEQYF
.	.	14	TRBV9	TRBJ2-1	TGTGCCAGCAGCGTAGCGCCAGATTACAATGAGCAGTTCTTC	CASSVAPDYNEQFF
.	.	15	TRBV3-1	TRBJ2-4	TGTGCCAGCAGCCTTCGAGGGGTTGGCCAAAACATTCAGTACTTC	CASSLRGVGQNIQYF
.	.	14	TRBV12-3/TRBV12-4	TRBJ1-2	TGTGCCAGCAGCGACAGTTACTCAGGATATGGCTACACCTTC	CASSDSYSGYGYTF
few	.	11	TRBV20-1	TRBJ1-1	TGCAGTGCTTCCGACACGGCTGAAGCTTTCTTT	CSASDTAEAFF
.	.	12	TRBV7-2	TRBJ2-1	TGTGCCAGCAGCCCCTTCTACAATGAGCAGTTCTTC	CASSPFYNEQFF
.	.	14	TRBV29-1	TRBJ2-1	TGCAGCGTTGAACTAGAGGGCTCCTACAATGAGCAGTTCTTC	CSVELEGSYNEQFF
few	.	13	TRBV4-3	TRBJ2-1	TGCGCCAGCAGCCCCGGGAAAGTCAATGAGCAGTTCTTC	CASSPGKVNEQFF
.	.	18	TRBV6-5	TRBJ2-2	TGTGCCAGCAGTTACCGGGGTTGGCGGGCCGGGTCCATCGGGGAGCTGTTTTTT	CASSYRGWRAGSIGELFF
many	.	11	TRBV29-1	TRBJ2-3	TGCAGCGTTTTCAACTTAGATACGCAGTATTTT	CSVFNLDTQYF
few	.	12	TRBV12-3/TRBV12-4	TRBJ2-1	TGTGCCAGCAGCCCCAGGGGATATGAGCAGTTCTTC	CASSPRGYEQFF
few	.	10	TRBV20-1	TRBJ2-1	TGCAGTGCTGGAGGGGGTGAGCAGTTCTTC	CSAGGGEQFF
few	TRBD1	13	TRBV20-1	TRBJ2-3	TGCAGTGCCTCGAGGGGGCCTCCCCATACGCAGTATTTT	CSASRGPPHTQYF
.	.	15	TRBV6-1	TRBJ2-7	TGTGCCAGCAAAACTGACAGGGAGGTCTCCTACGAGCAGTACTTC	CASKTDREVSYEQYF
.	.	16	TRBV4-3	TRBJ2-7	TGCGCCAGCAGCCAAGATGTGGCAGTGGGGTCCTACGAGCAGTACTTC	CASSQDVAVGSYEQYF
few	.	14	TRBV6-5	TRBJ1-2	TGTGCCAGCAGTTACTCTTCGGGAGGCTATGGCTACACCTTC	CASSYSSGGYGYTF
few	TRBD1	16	TRBV28	TRBJ2-5	TGTGCCAGCAGTCTCGGGACAGGGGGCCAGAGAGGGACCCAGTACTTC	CASSLGTGGQRGTQYF
.	.	14	TRBV25-1	TRBJ1-6	TGTGCCAGCAGTGAAACAGTTTATAATTCACCCCTCCACTTT	CASSETVYNSPLHF
.	.	14	TRBV11-2	TRBJ2-3	TGTGCCAGCAGTTTGCTAGCGATCGCAGATACGCAGTATTTT	CASSLLAIADTQYF
.	.	14	TRBV4-3	TRBJ2-2	TGCGCCAGCAGCCAAGATGCGGGGACCGGGGAGCTGTTTTTT	CASSQDAGTGELFF
.	TRBD1	14	TRBV4-3	TRBJ2-7	TGCGCCAGCAGCCAAGCCGACAGGGGACGGGAGCAGTACTTC	CASSQADRGREQYF
.	.	14	TRBV6-5	TRBJ2-7	TGTGCCAGCAGTTACGGGGGGGCGAACTACGAGCAGTACTTC	CASSYGGANYEQYF
.	.	13	TRBV12-3/TRBV12-4	TRBJ1-3	TGTGCCAGCAGTTTACCAGGGATTGGCACCATATATTTT	CASSLPGIGTIYF
.	TRBD2	14	TRBV24-1	TRBJ2-2	TGTGCCACCAGTGATTTGGGGGACTATGGGGAGCTGTTTTTT	CATSDLGDYGELFF
.	.	13	TRBV20-1	TRBJ1-6	TGCAGTGCTTCGGCGACAGTCCGGTCACCCCTCCACTTT	CSASATVRSPLHF
.	TRBD2	18	TRBV6-2/TRBV6-3	TRBJ2-5	TGTGCCAGCAGTTACTCTTGGGGCTCTAGCGGTTCACAAGAGACCCAGTACTTC	CASSYSWGSSGSQETQYF
few	.	15	TRBV5-1	TRBJ2-2	TGCGCCAGCAGCTTGAAAGGCAGTAGCACCGGGGAGCTGTTTTTT	CASSLKGSSTGELFF
.	TRBD1	13	TRBV5-6	TRBJ1-2	TGTGCCAGCAGCTCCGGGACAGCTCATGGCTACACCTTC	CASSSGTAHGYTF
.	.	16	TRBV12-3/TRBV12-4	TRBJ1-5	TGTGCCAGCAGCCCCACGGTGGGGGAGGCAAAACAGCCCCAGCATTTT	CASSPTVGEAKQPQHF
.	TRBD2	15	TRBV27	TRBJ2-7	TGTGCCAGCAGTTTTGGGAGCGGGGTCTCCTACGAGCAGTACTTC	CASSFGSGVSYEQYF
.	TRBD2	17	TRBV10-3	TRBJ2-3	TGTGCCATCAGTGAGTTGGTAGCGGGGGCTAGCACAGATACGCAGTATTTT	CAISELVAGASTDTQYF
.	TRBD2	13	TRBV20-1	TRBJ2-1	TGCAGTGCTGGGACTAGCGGCGACAATGAGCAGTTCTTC	CSAGTSGDNEQFF
.	.	14	TRBV27	TRBJ2-7	TGTGCCAGCAGTTCGTCCGGTTCTGGGTTCGAGCAGTACTTC	CASSSSGSGFEQYF
.	TRBD2	18	TRBV6-5	TRBJ2-7	TGTGCCAGCAGTTACTCGCAGACTAGCGGGAGACTCAATGGCGAGCAGTACTTC	CASSYSQTSGRLNGEQYF
.	.	14	TRBV4-1	TRBJ1-1	TGCGCCAGCAGCCAAGACAATTGGGCCACTGAAGCTTTCTTT	CASSQDNWATEAFF
.	.	17	TRBV28	TRBJ2-4	TGTGCCAGCAGTCCGTCTCCAGGGGCGAATACCAAAAACATTCAGTACTTC	CASSPSPGANTKNIQYF
.	.	14	TRBV7-2	TRBJ2-7	TGTGCCAGCAGCTTAATCGGGGCTTCCTACGAGCAGTACTTC	CASSLIGASYEQYF
many	.	16	TRBV9	TRBJ2-5	TGTGCCAGCAGTATCTTAGGAGGGCTGCCAGGGGAGACCCAGTACTTC	CASSILGGLPGETQYF
few	.	16	TRBV12-3/TRBV12-4	TRBJ1-2	TGTGCCAGCAGTTTAGCGCGTCTCGAGAGTCGATATGGCTACACCTTC	CASSLARLESRYGYTF
few	TRBD2	15	TRBV3-1	TRBJ2-1	TGTGCCAGCAGCCAGGGACTAGCGCTGTACAATGAGCAGTTCTTC	CASSQGLALYNEQFF
few	.	12	TRBV29-1	TRBJ2-7	TGCAGCGTTGGAGTTTCCTCCTACGAGCAGTACTTC	CSVGVSSYEQYF
few	TRBD2	16	TRBV7-2	TRBJ2-3	TGTGCCAGCAGCCCACGAGGACTAGCGGGAGTTGATACGCAGTATTTT	CASSPRGLAGVDTQYF
many	TRBD1	15	TRBV10-3	TRBJ2-3	TGTGCCACCGCCGGGACAGGGGGCAACACAGATACGCAGTATTTT	CATAGTGGNTDTQYF
few	.	15	TRBV4-3	TRBJ2-5	TGCGCCAGCAGCCAAGAAAGACATCCCCAAGAGACCCAGTACTTC	CASSQERHPQETQYF
.	.	13	TRBV5-5	TRBJ2-7	TGTGCCAGCAGCTTCGCAGCTCTCGGGGAGCAGTACTTC	CASSFAALGEQYF